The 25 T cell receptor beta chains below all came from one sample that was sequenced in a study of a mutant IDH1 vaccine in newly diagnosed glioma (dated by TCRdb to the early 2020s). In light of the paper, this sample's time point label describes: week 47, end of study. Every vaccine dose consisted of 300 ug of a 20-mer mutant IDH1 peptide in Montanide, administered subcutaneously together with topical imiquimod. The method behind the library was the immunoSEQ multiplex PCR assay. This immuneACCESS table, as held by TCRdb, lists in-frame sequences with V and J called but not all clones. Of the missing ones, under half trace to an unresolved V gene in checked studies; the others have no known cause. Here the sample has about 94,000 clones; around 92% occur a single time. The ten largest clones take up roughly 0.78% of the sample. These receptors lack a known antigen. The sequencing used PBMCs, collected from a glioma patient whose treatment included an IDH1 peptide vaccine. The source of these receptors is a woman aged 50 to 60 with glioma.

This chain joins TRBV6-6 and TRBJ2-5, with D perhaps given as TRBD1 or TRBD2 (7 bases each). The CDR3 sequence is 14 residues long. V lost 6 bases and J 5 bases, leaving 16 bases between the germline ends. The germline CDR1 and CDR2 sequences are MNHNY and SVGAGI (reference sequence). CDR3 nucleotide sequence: TGTGCCAGCAGATCGACAGGGAGGGTTGAGACCCAGTACTTC. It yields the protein CASRSTGRVETQYF.

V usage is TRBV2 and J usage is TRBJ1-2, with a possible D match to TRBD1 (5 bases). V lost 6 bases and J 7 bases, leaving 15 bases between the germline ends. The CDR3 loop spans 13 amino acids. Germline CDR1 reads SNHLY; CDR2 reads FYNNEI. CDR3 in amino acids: CASSFARDSGYTF. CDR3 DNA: TGTGCCAGCAGCTTCGCCAGGGACTCTGGCTACACCTTC.

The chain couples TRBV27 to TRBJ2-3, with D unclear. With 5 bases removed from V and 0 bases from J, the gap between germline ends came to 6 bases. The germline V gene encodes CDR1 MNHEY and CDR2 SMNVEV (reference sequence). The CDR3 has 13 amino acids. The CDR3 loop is CASSPPSTDTQYF. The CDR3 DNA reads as TGTGCCAGCAGTCCACCCAGCACAGATACGCAGTATTTT.

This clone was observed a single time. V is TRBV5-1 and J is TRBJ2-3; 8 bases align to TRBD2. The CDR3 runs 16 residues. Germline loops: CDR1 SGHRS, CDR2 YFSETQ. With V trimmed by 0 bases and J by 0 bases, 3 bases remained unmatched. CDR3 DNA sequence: TGCGCCAGCAGCTTGGATCCTAGCGGGAGCACAGATACGCAGTATTTT. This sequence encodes CASSLDPSGSTDTQYF.

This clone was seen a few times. The CDR3 sequence is CASSWGTGPGQPQHF. CDR3 DNA: TGTGCCAGCAGCTGGGGGACGGGGCCGGGTCAGCCCCAGCATTTT. This rearrangement joins TRBV5-6 to TRBJ1-5, with D possibly matching TRBD1 (5 bases). Germline V gives CDR1 SGHDT, CDR2 YYEEEE. This CDR3 contains 15 residues. V was cut by 3 bases and J by 6 bases, with 16 bases left in between.

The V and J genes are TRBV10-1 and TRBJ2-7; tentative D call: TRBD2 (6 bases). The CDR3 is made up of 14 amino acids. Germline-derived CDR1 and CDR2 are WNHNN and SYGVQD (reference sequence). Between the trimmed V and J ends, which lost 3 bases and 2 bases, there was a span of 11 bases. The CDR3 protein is CASSDGSGPYEQYF. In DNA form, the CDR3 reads TGCGCCAGCAGTGATGGTAGCGGACCCTACGAGCAGTACTTC.

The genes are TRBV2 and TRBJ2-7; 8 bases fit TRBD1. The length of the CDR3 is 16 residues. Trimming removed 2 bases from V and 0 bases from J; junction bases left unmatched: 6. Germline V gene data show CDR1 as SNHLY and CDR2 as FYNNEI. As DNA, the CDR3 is TGTGCCAGCAGTGAATTCAGGACAGGGTACTCCTACGAGCAGTACTTC. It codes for CASSEFRTGYSYEQYF.

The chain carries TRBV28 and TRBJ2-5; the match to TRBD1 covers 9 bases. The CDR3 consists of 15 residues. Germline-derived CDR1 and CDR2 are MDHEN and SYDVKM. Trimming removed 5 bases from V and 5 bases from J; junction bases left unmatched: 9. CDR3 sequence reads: CASSLPTGGKETQYF. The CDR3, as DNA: TGTGCCAGCAGTCTCCCCACAGGGGGCAAGGAGACCCAGTACTTC.

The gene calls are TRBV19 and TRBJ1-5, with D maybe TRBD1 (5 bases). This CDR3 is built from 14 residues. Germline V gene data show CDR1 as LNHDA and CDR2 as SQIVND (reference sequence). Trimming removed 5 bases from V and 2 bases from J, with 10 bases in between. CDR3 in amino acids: CASSGQGGNQPQHF. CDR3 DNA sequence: TGTGCCAGTAGTGGCCAGGGAGGCAATCAGCCCCAGCATTTT.

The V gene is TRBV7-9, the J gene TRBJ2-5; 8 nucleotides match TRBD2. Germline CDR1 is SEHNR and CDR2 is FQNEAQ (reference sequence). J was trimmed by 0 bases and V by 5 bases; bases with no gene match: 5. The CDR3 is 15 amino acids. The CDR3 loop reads CASSGTREYQETQYF. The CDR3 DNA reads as TGTGCCAGCAGCGGGACTAGGGAGTACCAAGAGACCCAGTACTTC.

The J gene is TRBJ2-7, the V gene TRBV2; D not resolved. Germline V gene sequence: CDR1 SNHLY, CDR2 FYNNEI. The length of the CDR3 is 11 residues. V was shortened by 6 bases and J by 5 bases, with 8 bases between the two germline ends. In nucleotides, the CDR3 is TGTGCCAGCAGCCAGCACAACGAGCAGTACTTC. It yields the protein CASSQHNEQYF.

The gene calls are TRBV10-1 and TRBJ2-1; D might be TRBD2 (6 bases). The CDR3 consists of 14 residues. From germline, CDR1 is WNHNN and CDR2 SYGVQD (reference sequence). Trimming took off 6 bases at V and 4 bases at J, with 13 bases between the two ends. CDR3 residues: CASSRDSAYNEQFF. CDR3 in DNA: TGCGCCAGCAGCCGGGACTCCGCTTACAATGAGCAGTTCTTC.

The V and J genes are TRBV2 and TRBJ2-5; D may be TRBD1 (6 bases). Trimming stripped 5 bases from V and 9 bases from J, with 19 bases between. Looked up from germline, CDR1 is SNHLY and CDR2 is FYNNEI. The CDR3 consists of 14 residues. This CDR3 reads CASSSKTGTSPQYF. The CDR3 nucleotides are TGTGCCAGCAGTTCAAAGACCGGGACATCTCCCCAGTACTTC. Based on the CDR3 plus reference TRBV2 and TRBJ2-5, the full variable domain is EPEVTQTPSHQVTQMGQEVILRCVPISNHLYFYWYRQILGQKVEFLVSFYNNEISEKSEIFDDQFSVERPDGSNFTLKIRSTKLEDSAMYFCASSSKTGTSPQYFGPGTRLLVL.

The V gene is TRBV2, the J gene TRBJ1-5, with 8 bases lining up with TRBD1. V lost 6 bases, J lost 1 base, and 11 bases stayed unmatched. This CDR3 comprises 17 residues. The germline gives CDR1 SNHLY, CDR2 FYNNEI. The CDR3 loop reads CASREDRAPVSNQPQHF. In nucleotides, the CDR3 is TGTGCCAGCAGAGAGGACAGGGCCCCCGTAAGCAATCAGCCCCAGCATTTT.

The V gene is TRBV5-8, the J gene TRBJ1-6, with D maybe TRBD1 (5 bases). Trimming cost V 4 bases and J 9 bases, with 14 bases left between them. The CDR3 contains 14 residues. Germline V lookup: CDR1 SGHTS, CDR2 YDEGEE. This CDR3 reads CASSAGPGGSPLHF. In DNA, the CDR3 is TGTGCCAGCAGCGCGGGGCCAGGCGGTTCACCCCTCCACTTT.

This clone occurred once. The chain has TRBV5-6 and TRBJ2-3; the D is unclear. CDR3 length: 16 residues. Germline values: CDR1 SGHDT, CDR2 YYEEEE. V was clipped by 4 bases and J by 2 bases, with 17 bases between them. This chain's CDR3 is CASSQDGVRTTDTQYF. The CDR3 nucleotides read TGTGCCAGCAGCCAGGATGGCGTGAGAACCACAGATACGCAGTATTTT.

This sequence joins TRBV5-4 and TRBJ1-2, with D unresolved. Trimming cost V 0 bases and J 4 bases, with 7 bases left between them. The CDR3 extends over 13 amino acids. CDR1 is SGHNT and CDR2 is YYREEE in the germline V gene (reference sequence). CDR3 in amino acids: CASSLVSRYGYTF. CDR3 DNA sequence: TGTGCCAGCAGCTTGGTTTCACGCTATGGCTACACCTTC.

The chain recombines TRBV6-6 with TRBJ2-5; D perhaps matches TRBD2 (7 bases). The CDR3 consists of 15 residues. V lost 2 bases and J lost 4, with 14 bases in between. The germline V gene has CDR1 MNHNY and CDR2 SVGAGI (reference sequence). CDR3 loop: CASSYRAGARETQYF. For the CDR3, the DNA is TGTGCCAGCAGTTACCGGGCGGGGGCCCGAGAGACCCAGTACTTC.

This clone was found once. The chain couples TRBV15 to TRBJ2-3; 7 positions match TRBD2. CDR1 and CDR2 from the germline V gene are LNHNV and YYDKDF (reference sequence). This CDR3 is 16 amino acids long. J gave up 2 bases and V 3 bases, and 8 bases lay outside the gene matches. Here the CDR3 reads CATSRAPGLFTDTQYF. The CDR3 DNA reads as TGTGCCACCAGCAGGGCTCCGGGACTATTCACAGATACGCAGTATTTT.

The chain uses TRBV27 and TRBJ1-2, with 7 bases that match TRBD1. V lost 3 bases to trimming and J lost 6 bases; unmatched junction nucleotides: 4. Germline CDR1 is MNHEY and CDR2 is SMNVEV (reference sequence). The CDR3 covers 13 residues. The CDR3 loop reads CASSLRRGHGYTF. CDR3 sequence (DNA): TGTGCCAGCAGTTTGAGAAGGGGGCATGGCTACACCTTC.

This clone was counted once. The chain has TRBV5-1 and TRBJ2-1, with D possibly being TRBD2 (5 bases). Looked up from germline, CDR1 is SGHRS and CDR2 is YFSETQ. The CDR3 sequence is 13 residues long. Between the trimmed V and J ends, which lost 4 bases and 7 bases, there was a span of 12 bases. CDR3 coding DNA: TGCGCCAGCAGCCCCGATCCGGGGAATGAGCAGTTCTTC. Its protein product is CASSPDPGNEQFF.

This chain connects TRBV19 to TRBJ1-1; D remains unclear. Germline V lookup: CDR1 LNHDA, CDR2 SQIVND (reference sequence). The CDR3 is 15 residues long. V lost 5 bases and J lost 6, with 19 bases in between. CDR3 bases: TGTGCCAGTAGTCACGCGGGGTTTCCGAAGCCTGAAGCTTTCTTT. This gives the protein CASSHAGFPKPEAFF.

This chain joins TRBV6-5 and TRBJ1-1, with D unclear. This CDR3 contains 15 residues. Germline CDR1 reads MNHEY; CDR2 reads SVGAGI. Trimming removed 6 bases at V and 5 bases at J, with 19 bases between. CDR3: CASRSNGRQGTEAFF. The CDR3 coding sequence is TGTGCCAGCAGATCCAACGGGAGGCAAGGGACTGAAGCTTTCTTT.

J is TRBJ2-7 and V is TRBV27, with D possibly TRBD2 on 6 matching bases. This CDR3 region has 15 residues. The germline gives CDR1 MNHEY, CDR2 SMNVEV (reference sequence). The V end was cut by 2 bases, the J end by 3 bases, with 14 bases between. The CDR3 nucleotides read TGTGCCAGCAGTTTAAGGTGGAGGGCGATCTACGAGCAGTACTTC. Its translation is CASSLRWRAIYEQYF.

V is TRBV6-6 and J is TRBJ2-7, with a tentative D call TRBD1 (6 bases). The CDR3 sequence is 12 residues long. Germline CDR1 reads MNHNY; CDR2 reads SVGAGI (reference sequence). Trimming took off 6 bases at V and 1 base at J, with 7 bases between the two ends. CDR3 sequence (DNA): TGTGCCAGCAGCGGGACATCCTACGAGCAGTACTTC. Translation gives CASSGTSYEQYF.